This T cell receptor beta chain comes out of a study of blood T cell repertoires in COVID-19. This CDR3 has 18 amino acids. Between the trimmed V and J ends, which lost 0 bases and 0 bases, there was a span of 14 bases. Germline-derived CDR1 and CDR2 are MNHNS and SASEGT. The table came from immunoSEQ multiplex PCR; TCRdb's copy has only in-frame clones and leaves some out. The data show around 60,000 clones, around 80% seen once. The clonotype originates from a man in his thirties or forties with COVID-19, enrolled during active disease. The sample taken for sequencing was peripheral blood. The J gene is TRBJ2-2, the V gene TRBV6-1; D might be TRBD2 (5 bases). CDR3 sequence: CASSEAQGLAANTGELFF. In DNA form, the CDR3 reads TGTGCCAGCAGTGAAGCACAAGGACTGGCCGCGAACACCGGGGAGCTGTTTTTT.